The T cell receptor (beta chain) described here comes from a study of cytomegalovirus exposure and HLA in healthy donors. The PCR employed 60 Vbeta primers together with 13 Jbeta primers. Per the original data handling: Later reanalysis found 60 million to 90 million unique TCR beta chains, approximately 11 million of them shared. The table came from immunoSEQ multiplex PCR; TCRdb's copy has only in-frame clones and leaves some out. V and J calls and clone size come straight from that table; D and trimming were deduced from the DNA. Of some 200,000 clones listed, 82% were seen once; the top ten hold approximately 0.8%. General study points: In a later analysis, at a false discovery rate of 0.05, over 15,000 TCR beta sequences matched HLA alleles. A later analysis found TCR association rates differed by HLA locus, highest for DRB1 and lowest for HLA-C. Presence/absence comparisons presumed near-even sequencing depth among donors.

The CDR3 has 16 residues. The V gene's germline CDR1 is SGHVS and CDR2 FQNEAQ. The J segment lost 4 bases and the V segment lost 4 bases, leaving 10 bases of the junction unmatched. Regarding this clone: Its antigen remains unidentified.

This clonotype was sampled from a young woman in good health and CMV-seronegative. This chain joins TRBV7-8 and TRBJ1-1; 9 positions agree with TRBD1. What was sequenced was PBMCs. The chain's CDR3 is CASSSWTGVGGTEAFF. The DNA for the CDR3 is TGTGCCAGCAGCTCCTGGACAGGGGTTGGTGGCACTGAAGCTTTCTTT.